The 32 T cell receptor beta chains presented below share a single source sample, sequenced in a study of radiation and T cells in renal cell carcinoma. The time point is: blood 2 weeks post-SBRT. The treatment here: 15 Gy SBRT to primary tumor, nephrectomy 4 weeks later. TCRdb's table, derived via immunoSEQ multiplex PCR, lists solely in-frame clones and lacks some. The table includes just under 80,000 clones, about 86% detected once. This specimen was blood, taken from a patient whose treatment included radiotherapy and nephrectomy. The receptors were sampled from a woman in her 50s with renal cell carcinoma.

This chain links TRBV2 with TRBJ1-3; 8 bases line up with TRBD1. Germline V gene lookup returns CDR1 SNHLY and CDR2 FYNNEI. This CDR3 is built from 13 residues. Germline trimming cut 6 bases from V and 4 bases from J; bases unmatched to any gene: 2. CDR3 in amino acids: CASRTGVGNTIYF. The CDR3, as DNA: TGTGCCAGCAGGACAGGGGTAGGAAACACCATATATTTT.

This clone was observed once. The CDR3 DNA reads TGTGCCAGCAGCCTTAGCGGGGGGCAGTATTTT. It specifies CASSLSGGQYF. This sequence joins TRBV7-2 and TRBJ2-3; TRBD2 matches at 9 bases. The germline gives CDR1 SGHTA, CDR2 FQGNSA. The CDR3 is 11 amino acids. V lost 5 bases, J lost 11 bases, and 2 bases stayed unmatched.

The rearrangement joins TRBV28 to TRBJ1-2, with 7 positions matching TRBD1. Germline CDR1 is MDHEN and CDR2 is SYDVKM. Trimming took 4 bases from V and 10 from J; bases not matched to a gene: 6. The CDR3 length is 12 residues. Written as DNA, the CDR3 is TGTGCCAGCAGTTCGGGACAGTGGACCTACACCTTC. Amino acid sequence: CASSSGQWTYTF.

This rearrangement joins TRBV4-3 to TRBJ2-7; D ambiguous. Per germline, CDR1 LGHNA and CDR2 YSLEER. This CDR3 is built from 16 residues. Trimming pared 0 bases from V and 0 bases from J, leaving 12 bases between. The CDR3 spells CASSQDLSANSYEQYF. DNA of the CDR3: TGCGCCAGCAGCCAAGATCTTTCGGCAAACTCCTACGAGCAGTACTTC.

CDR3 in amino acids: CAISVQGQTFF. The CDR3 DNA reads TGTGCCATCAGTGTACAGGGTCAGACTTTCTTT. The rearrangement joins TRBV10-3 to TRBJ1-1; D may be TRBD1 (6 bases). Per the germline V gene, CDR1 is ENHRY and CDR2 is SYGVKD. V was shortened by 4 bases and J by 12 bases, with 12 bases between the two germline ends. The CDR3 is made up of 11 amino acids.

This chain joins TRBV11-2 and TRBJ2-5, with unresolved D. Germline loops: CDR1 SGHAT, CDR2 FQNNGV. The V end lost 7 bases, the J end lost 2 bases, and 14 bases lay between the germline ends. This CDR3 contains 14 residues. DNA of the CDR3: TGTGCCAGCACCCGATTTCCGGCGCAAGAGACCCAGTACTTC. It codes for CASTRFPAQETQYF. Based on the CDR3 plus reference TRBV11-2 and TRBJ2-5, the full variable domain is EAGVAQSPRYKIIEKRQSVAFWCNPISGHATLYWYQQILGQGPKLLIQFQNNGVVDDSQLPKDRFSAERLKGVDSTLKIQPAKLEDSAVYLCASTRFPAQETQYFGPGTRLLVL.

Details on this clone: Compared with germline, one end of the junction differs, possibly owing to a read error. The chain has TRBV7-2 and TRBJ1-1, with D possibly being TRBD1 (6 bases). CDR1 is SGHTA and CDR2 is FQGNSA in the germline V gene. This CDR3 is built from 15 residues. CDR3 sequence reads: CASSVARGAGTEAFF. The CDR3 DNA is TGTGCCAGCAGCGTAGCCAGGGGCGCCGGCACTGAAGCTTTCTTT.

The rearrangement links TRBV14 to TRBJ1-1, with a weak D call TRBD1 (5 bases). The CDR3 has 14 amino acids. The V gene's germline CDR1 is SGHDN and CDR2 FVKESK. V dropped 4 bases and J dropped 4 bases, with 13 bases sitting between them. CDR3 sequence reads: CASSPPGVPTEAFF. In nucleotides, the CDR3 is TGTGCCAGCAGCCCCCCGGGGGTTCCCACTGAAGCTTTCTTT.

This clone turned up a few times. This sequence joins TRBV14 and TRBJ1-4; D is uncertain. V was clipped by 4 bases and J by 4 bases, with 13 bases between them. The CDR3 is 15 amino acids. Germline-derived CDR1 and CDR2 are SGHDN and FVKESK. The CDR3 sequence: CASSLSLGRNEKLFF. CDR3 DNA sequence: TGTGCCAGCAGCCTCTCCCTTGGCCGTAATGAAAAACTGTTTTTT.

This chain uses TRBV7-9 with TRBJ1-5; no firm D call. The CDR3 spans 15 residues. In germline, CDR1 is SEHNR, CDR2 FQNEAQ (reference sequence). Trimming took 5 bases from V and 5 from J, leaving 16 bases between them. CDR3 in DNA: TGTGCCAGCAGCGAGGGTATGAGATTCGATCAGCCCCAGCATTTT. It yields the protein CASSEGMRFDQPQHF.

This clone turned up a few times. CDR3 nucleotides: TGCGCCAGCAGCCAAGTCCTAGCCTACGAGCAGTACTTC. This encodes CASSQVLAYEQYF. The gene calls are TRBV4-3 and TRBJ2-7; no clear D gene. The V end lost 1 base, the J end lost 2 bases, and 6 bases lay between the germline ends. The CDR3 is 13 residues long. In germline, CDR1 is LGHNA, CDR2 YSLEER.

This chain links TRBV7-2 with TRBJ1-1, with 9 bases aligning to TRBD1. Germline CDR1 reads SGHTA; CDR2 reads FQGNSA. The CDR3 runs to 12 residues. The ends lost 7 bases at V and 11 bases at J; junction bases unmatched: 8. The CDR3 sequence is CASNKQGAQAFF. CDR3 DNA: TGTGCCAGCAACAAACAGGGGGCGCAGGCTTTCTTT.

This chain joins TRBV5-1 and TRBJ2-3, with 9 bases lining up with TRBD1. Germline lookup yields CDR1 SGHRS and CDR2 YFSETQ. The CDR3 length is 15 residues. Trimming removed 3 bases from V and 1 base from J; junction bases left unmatched: 3. CDR3 region: CASSSQGAGTDTQYF. CDR3 DNA: TGCGCCAGCAGCTCACAGGGGGCCGGCACAGATACGCAGTATTTT.

The chain couples TRBV6-1 to TRBJ1-1, with TRBD1 matching 7 bases. Germline CDR1 MNHNS, CDR2 SASEGT. CDR3 length: 16 residues. The trim removed 0 bases at V and 1 base at J, leaving 5 bases unmatched. CDR3 loop: CASSEAPDRENTEAFF. The CDR3 coding sequence is TGTGCCAGCAGTGAAGCGCCAGACAGGGAGAACACTGAAGCTTTCTTT.

This chain joins TRBV11-2 and TRBJ2-7, with a weak D call TRBD2 (6 bases). In germline, CDR1 is SGHAT, CDR2 FQNNGV. The CDR3 is made up of 15 amino acids. Between the trimmed V and J ends, which lost 5 bases and 6 bases, there was a span of 20 bases. The CDR3 here is CASSTEALYGGEQYF. The CDR3 DNA reads as TGTGCCAGCAGCACAGAGGCCCTCTACGGGGGCGAGCAGTACTTC.

The chain is built from TRBV30 and TRBJ1-2; 7 bases map to TRBD1. The germline V gene encodes CDR1 GTSNPN and CDR2 SVGIG (reference sequence). The CDR3 sequence is 12 residues long. J gave up 3 bases and V 5 bases, and 3 bases lay outside the gene matches. As DNA, the CDR3 is TGTGCCTGGGGGGGACAGCACTATGGCTACACCTTC. This gives the protein CAWGGQHYGYTF.

This clone was found a few times. This chain links TRBV19 with TRBJ1-1; possible D gene TRBD1, 5 bases. Germline CDR1 is LNHDA and CDR2 is SQIVND (reference sequence). The CDR3 consists of 16 residues. Trimming shortened V by 4 bases and J by 1 base, and 16 bases separated the two germline ends. Here the CDR3 DNA reads TGTGCCAGTAGTACGTTCTCAGGGTGGGAGAACACTGAAGCTTTCTTT. Translating gives CASSTFSGWENTEAFF. The full variable domain, its missing parts supplied by reference TRBV19 and TRBJ1-1, is DGGITQSPKYLFRKEGQNVTLSCEQNLNHDAMYWYRQDPGQGLRLIYYSQIVNDFQKGDIAEGYSVSREKKESFPLTVTSAQKNPTAFYLCASSTFSGWENTEAFFGQGTRLTVV.

This rearrangement joins TRBV6-4 to TRBJ1-5; no clear D gene. CDR1 is MRHNA and CDR2 is SNTAGT in the germline V gene. This CDR3 has 13 residues. Trimming removed 5 bases at V and 1 base at J, with 6 bases between. As DNA, the CDR3 is TGTGCCAGCAGTCTGAACAGCAATCAGCCCCAGCATTTT. Its translation is CASSLNSNQPQHF.

In this sample, this clone turned up a few times. The rearrangement links TRBV30 to TRBJ1-1; D uncertain. There are 13 residues in the CDR3. Germline loops: CDR1 GTSNPN, CDR2 SVGIG (reference sequence). Trimming removed 1 base at V and 3 bases at J, with 9 bases between. Here the CDR3 reads CAWSGPPDTEAFF. Written as DNA, the CDR3 is TGTGCCTGGAGTGGGCCGCCCGACACTGAAGCTTTCTTT. Combining the CDR3 with reference TRBV30 and TRBJ1-1 gives the whole variable domain SQTIHQWPATLVQPVGSPLSLECTVEGTSNPNLYWYRQAAGRGLQLLFYSVGIGQISSEVPQNLSASRPQDRQFILSSKKLLLSDSGFYLCAWSGPPDTEAFFGQGTRLTVV.

As to this clone: Additional DNA sequences in this sample encode the identical CDR3. The V call is TRBV6-5, the J call TRBJ2-6, with no clear D. The germline V gene has CDR1 MNHEY and CDR2 SVGAGI. The CDR3 length is 13 residues. V was clipped by 6 bases and J by 0 bases, with 3 bases between them. In DNA form, the CDR3 reads TGTGCCAGCAGCGGCTCTGGGGCCAACGTCCTGACTTTC. It yields the protein CASSGSGANVLTF.

This clone showed up just once. The CDR3 DNA sequence: TGCGCCAGCAGCCAAGAACCACAGGGGAATGAGCAGTTCTTC. It encodes CASSQEPQGNEQFF. The chain uses TRBV4-1 and TRBJ2-1; 7 positions match TRBD1. The J segment lost 7 bases and the V segment lost 0 bases, leaving 3 bases of the junction unmatched. CDR1 is MGHRA, CDR2 YSYEKL, per germline. The CDR3 runs to 14 residues.

The V gene is TRBV2, the J gene TRBJ2-3, with TRBD1 matching 10 bases. Trimming removed 6 bases from V and 2 bases from J; junction bases left unmatched: 5. The CDR3 contains 15 residues. Germline V gene sequence: CDR1 SNHLY, CDR2 FYNNEI. This CDR3 reads CASSRDRGLTDTQYF. CDR3 DNA sequence: TGTGCCAGCAGCAGGGACAGGGGCCTCACAGATACGCAGTATTTT.

The genes are TRBV11-2 and TRBJ2-7, with D possibly matching TRBD2 (5 bases). The germline V gene has CDR1 SGHAT and CDR2 FQNNGV. The CDR3 is 12 residues long. Trimming removed 0 bases from V and 12 bases from J, with 12 bases in between. CDR3 sequence reads: CASSLDLPSTYF. CDR3 sequence (DNA): TGTGCCAGCAGCTTAGATCTCCCTAGCACGTACTTC.

CDR3 residues: CASSYFSSGDNEQFF. CDR3 nucleotides: TGTGCCAGCAGTTACTTCTCTAGCGGGGACAATGAGCAGTTCTTC. The rearrangement uses TRBV6-6 and TRBJ2-1; TRBD2 agrees at 9 bases. The V and J ends lost 1 base and 5 bases, in that order; junction bases with no gene match: 3. Germline CDR1 MNHNY, CDR2 SVGAGI (reference sequence). CDR3 size: 15 residues.

This clone was detected only once. J is TRBJ2-2 and V is TRBV14; D call uncertain. CDR1 is SGHDN and CDR2 is FVKESK in the germline V gene. Trimming left V 0 bases short and J 4 bases short, with 9 bases between. This CDR3 is 15 amino acids long. The CDR3 DNA reads as TGTGCCAGCAGCCAAGACTACCCTATCACCGGGGAGCTGTTTTTT. Translating gives CASSQDYPITGELFF.

This clone was counted between two and nine times. The J gene is TRBJ1-5, the V gene TRBV5-4; D not certain. CDR1 SGHNT and CDR2 YYREEE come from the germline V gene (reference sequence). The ends were cut back, 1 base at V and 0 bases at J, with 8 bases in the middle. This CDR3 has 15 amino acids. The CDR3 coding sequence is TGTGCCAGCAGCTTGTTTGGGAGTAGCAATCAGCCCCAGCATTTT. Encoded protein: CASSLFGSSNQPQHF. The complete variable domain, with remaining parts taken from reference TRBV5-4 and TRBJ1-5, reads ETGVTQSPTHLIKTRGQQVTLRCSSQSGHNTVSWYQQALGQGPQFIFQYYREEENGRGNFPPRFSGLQFPNYSSELNVNALELDDSALYLCASSLFGSSNQPQHFGDGTRLSIL.

The chain combines TRBV19 with TRBJ2-3, with 7 bases aligning to TRBD1. J was trimmed by 1 base and V by 7 bases; bases with no gene match: 5. Germline CDR1 and CDR2: LNHDA and SQIVND (reference sequence). There are 14 residues in the CDR3. DNA for the CDR3: TGTGCCAGTACCCCGGACAGGCGCACAGATACGCAGTATTTT. Protein sequence: CASTPDRRTDTQYF.

The chain carries TRBV6-6 and TRBJ1-1; D remains ambiguous. The CDR3 runs 11 residues. Deletions cut 6 bases from V and 6 bases from J, with 8 bases between. Per the germline V gene, CDR1 is MNHNY and CDR2 is SVGAGI (reference sequence). The chain's CDR3 is CASRFLSEAFF. The CDR3 DNA reads TGTGCCAGCAGGTTTCTCTCTGAAGCTTTCTTT.

This chain joins TRBV19 and TRBJ2-1; D call uncertain. Per germline, CDR1 LNHDA and CDR2 SQIVND (reference sequence). The V gene lost 5 bases and the J gene lost 0 bases, with 11 bases spanning the gap. CDR3 length equals 15 residues. As DNA, the CDR3 is TGTGCCAGTAGTCTTCGGGCCTACTCCTACAATGAGCAGTTCTTC. It encodes CASSLRAYSYNEQFF.

A note on this clone: The sample holds other DNA sequences that translate to the same CDR3. V gene TRBV5-5 combines with J gene TRBJ1-1; D uncertain. This CDR3 region has 12 residues. The germline CDR1 and CDR2 sequences are SGHKS and YYEKEE (reference sequence). V was cut by 0 bases and J by 6 bases, with 6 bases left in between. The DNA of the CDR3 is TGTGCCAGCAGCTTGGGAGGACCTGAAGCTTTCTTT. Its translation is CASSLGGPEAFF.

The chain couples TRBV7-2 to TRBJ2-7; the match to TRBD2 covers 9 bases. The CDR3 has 15 residues. V dropped 4 bases and J dropped 2; count of bases not matched to a gene: 6. The germline V gene has CDR1 SGHTA and CDR2 FQGNSA. This CDR3 is CASSSTSGYPYEQYF. The CDR3, as DNA: TGTGCCAGCAGCTCGACTAGCGGATACCCCTACGAGCAGTACTTC.

This clone occurred a few times. This sequence joins TRBV15 and TRBJ1-1, with D possibly matching TRBD1 (6 bases). CDR1 and CDR2 from the germline V gene are LNHNV and YYDKDF (reference sequence). The CDR3 is made up of 15 amino acids. V lost 1 base and J lost 1, with 10 bases in between. CDR3: CATSRVTTGNTEAFF. Written as DNA, the CDR3 is TGTGCCACCAGCAGAGTCACGACAGGGAACACTGAAGCTTTCTTT.